The 17 T cell receptor beta chains presented below share a single source sample, sequenced in a study of cytomegalovirus exposure and HLA in healthy donors. The primer mix had 60 Vbeta and 13 Jbeta primers. Assay: immunoSEQ multiplex PCR; the TCRdb copy retains only in-frame clones and omits some. The data contain 150,000 to 200,000 clones, around 68% of them singletons. Sequenced sample: PBMCs. Receptors were obtained from a middle-aged man in good health and CMV-seronegative.

The rearrangement uses TRBV29-1 and TRBJ2-1; 10 nucleotides agree with TRBD2. V lost 4 bases, J lost 4 bases, and 7 bases stayed unmatched. Per the germline V gene, CDR1 is SQVTM and CDR2 is ANQGSEA. The CDR3 runs to 15 residues. Written as DNA, the CDR3 is TGCAGCGTTGCATACCTAGCGGGGGTTTACAATGAGCAGTTCTTC. This codes for CSVAYLAGVYNEQFF.

The V gene is TRBV9, the J gene TRBJ2-2, with D hard to call. V was clipped by 1 base and J by 5 bases, with 6 bases between them. The CDR3 is made up of 13 amino acids. The germline CDR1 and CDR2 sequences are SGDLS and YYNGEE. The CDR3 loop reads CASSVLRTGELFF. DNA for the CDR3: TGTGCCAGCAGCGTACTCAGAACCGGGGAGCTGTTTTTT. Combining the CDR3 with reference TRBV9 and TRBJ2-2 gives the whole variable domain DSGVTQTPKHLITATGQRVTLRCSPRSGDLSVYWYQQSLDQGLQFLIQYYNGEERAKGNILERFSAQQFPDLHSELNLSSLELGDSALYFCASSVLRTGELFFGEGSRLTVL.

This chain connects TRBV7-9 to TRBJ2-1, with a possible D match to TRBD1 (8 bases). The germline V and J ends were trimmed by 4 bases and 8 bases, with 15 bases remaining between them. The CDR3 length is 14 residues. Germline CDR1 is SEHNR and CDR2 is FQNEAQ (reference sequence). CDR3 DNA sequence: TGTGCCAGCAGCTCACAGGGGGAGGGGGATGAGCAGTTCTTC. Translated: CASSSQGEGDEQFF.

J is TRBJ1-4 and V is TRBV7-2, with a possible D match to TRBD1 (5 bases). V was cut by 2 bases and J by 7 bases, with 26 bases left in between. The CDR3 runs to 19 residues. Per germline, CDR1 SGHTA and CDR2 FQGNSA. The CDR3 here is CASSLWPPGVGASVEKLFF. The DNA for the CDR3 is TGTGCCAGCAGCTTATGGCCCCCGGGGGTTGGGGCGTCGGTTGAAAAACTGTTTTTT.

This chain links TRBV5-1 with TRBJ1-2; tentatively, D is TRBD1 (6 bases). V dropped 6 bases and J dropped 4 bases, with 13 bases sitting between them. This CDR3 is built from 13 residues. CDR1 is SGHRS, CDR2 YFSETQ, per germline. CDR3 region: CASTVQGPYGYTF. The DNA for the CDR3 is TGCGCCAGCACCGTACAGGGTCCCTATGGCTACACCTTC.

The rearrangement joins TRBV2 to TRBJ2-7; D remains ambiguous. The CDR3 consists of 14 residues. V was cut by 4 bases and J by 3 bases, with 13 bases left in between. CDR1 and CDR2 (germline): SNHLY, FYNNEI. The CDR3 DNA follows: TGTGCCAGCAGTGTGGGCAGAATTGACTACGAGCAGTACTTC. This sequence encodes CASSVGRIDYEQYF.

The chain joins TRBV5-1 to TRBJ2-3, with 11 bases lining up with TRBD2. The trim removed 0 bases at V and 5 bases at J, leaving 5 bases unmatched. The CDR3 totals 16 residues. CDR1 and CDR2 (germline): SGHRS, YFSETQ. CDR3 nucleotides: TGCGCCAGCAGCTTGGGTAGCGGGGGGGATAAAGATACGCAGTATTTT. Translation: CASSLGSGGDKDTQYF.

This rearrangement joins TRBV21-1 to TRBJ2-2; the tabulated D call, TRBD1, remains unverified against the DNA. TRBV21-1 has pseudogene status. The CDR3 is 17 amino acids. The CDR3 protein is CASSKEGGQGSTGELFF. Here the CDR3 DNA reads TGTGCCAGCAGCAAAGAAGGGGGACAGGGGAGCACCGGGGAGCTGTTTTTT.

The rearrangement links TRBV19 to TRBJ2-6, with 8 bases that match TRBD1. The CDR3 is made up of 18 amino acids. CDR1 is LNHDA and CDR2 is SQIVND in the germline V gene (reference sequence). The junction had 11 bases not matched to a gene; V was cut back by 5 bases and J by 2 bases. CDR3 protein: CASSSDRAGNPGANVLTF. The CDR3, as DNA: TGTGCCAGTAGTTCGGACAGGGCGGGTAATCCTGGGGCCAACGTCCTGACTTTC.

The CDR3 loop is CASSQGGNSYEQYF. The CDR3 DNA reads as TGTGCCAGCAGTCAAGGGGGCAATTCCTACGAGCAGTACTTC. The V gene is TRBV7-2, the J gene TRBJ2-7; TRBD1 matches 7 bases. V lost 6 bases, J lost 1 base, and 6 bases stayed unmatched. The CDR3 is 14 residues long. Germline V CDR1 and CDR2: SGHTA, FQGNSA.

This clone has a single count. This rearrangement joins TRBV19 to TRBJ2-5, with a weak D call TRBD1 (6 bases). Trimming took 0 bases from V and 0 from J, leaving 11 bases between them. The CDR3 is 16 residues long. Germline lookup yields CDR1 LNHDA and CDR2 SQIVND (reference sequence). DNA of the CDR3: TGTGCCAGTAGTATAGAGGGCAGGGGACACCAAGAGACCCAGTACTTC. This sequence encodes CASSIEGRGHQETQYF.

This chain connects TRBV14 to TRBJ2-1; 8 positions match TRBD2. The trim removed 2 bases at V and 3 bases at J, leaving 6 bases unmatched. CDR3 length: 16 amino acids. Germline CDR1 and CDR2: SGHDN and FVKESK. The CDR3 bases are TGTGCCAGCAGCCAAAGGAAAACTAGCGGCTACAATGAGCAGTTCTTC. This encodes CASSQRKTSGYNEQFF.

This clone was detected a few times. The chain uses TRBV6-5 and TRBJ1-2; TRBD1 is a possible D gene (5 bases). The CDR3 contains 13 residues. V was cut by 7 bases and J by 7 bases, with 16 bases left in between. Germline CDR1 reads MNHEY; CDR2 reads SVGAGI. CDR3 amino acids: CASTAEAGSGYTF. CDR3 DNA: TGTGCCAGCACCGCAGAGGCAGGGTCTGGCTACACCTTC.

The chain uses TRBV7-3 and TRBJ2-7; D may be TRBD1 (5 bases). The length of the CDR3 is 14 residues. Germline CDR1 is SGHTA and CDR2 is FQGTGA. V shed 2 bases and J shed 5 bases, with 13 bases lying between them. CDR3 sequence: CASSLLDKYDEQYF. CDR3 in DNA: TGTGCCAGCAGCTTACTGGACAAGTACGACGAGCAGTACTTC. Together with reference TRBV7-3 and TRBJ2-7, the CDR3 gives the full variable domain: GAGVSQTPSNKVTEKGKYVELRCDPISGHTALYWYRQSLGQGPEFLIYFQGTGAADDSGLPNDRFFAVRPEGSVSTLKIQRTERGDSAVYLCASSLLDKYDEQYFGPGTRLTVT.

V usage is TRBV29-1 and J usage is TRBJ1-2, with D unresolved. This CDR3 contains 11 residues. Germline V CDR1 and CDR2: SQVTM, ANQGSEA. V gave up 2 bases and J gave up 7 bases, with 8 bases separating them. The CDR3, as DNA: TGCAGCGTTGAAAGAGGGTTTGGCTACACCTTC. As protein: CSVERGFGYTF.

The chain carries TRBV27 and TRBJ2-2; 7 nucleotides agree with TRBD2. The CDR3 extends over 14 amino acids. The germline CDR1 and CDR2 sequences are MNHEY and SMNVEV (reference sequence). Trimming removed 4 bases from V and 4 bases from J; junction bases left unmatched: 3. CDR3 in amino acids: CASSSRERTGELFF. CDR3 DNA: TGTGCCAGCAGTTCGCGGGAGCGCACCGGGGAGCTGTTTTTT.

This rearrangement joins TRBV5-5 to TRBJ2-3, with no clear D. Germline V gene data show CDR1 as SGHKS and CDR2 as YYEKEE (reference sequence). Trimming removed 1 base from V and 2 bases from J, with 8 bases in between. The length of the CDR3 is 14 residues. CDR3 protein: CASSLTFYTDTQYF. The DNA of the CDR3 is TGTGCCAGCAGCTTGACTTTTTACACAGATACGCAGTATTTT.